These 23 T cell receptor beta chains came from one sample sequenced in a study of CD8+CD57+ T cells in acquired aplastic anemia. The use of genomic DNA as template underpinned the TCR beta VDJ and CDR3 profiling. From the reads, TCRdb called clonotypes with MiXCR, one entry per CDR3 protein. The sample records roughly 130,000 distinct CDR3 sequences, roughly 50% being singletons. The sample consisted of sorted CD4+, CD8+, or CD8+CD57+ T cells (not recorded which) from PBMCs. The receptors come from a human donor in good health, serving as a control.

The V call is TRBV19, the J call TRBJ1-6; TRBD1 is a possible D gene (5 bases). V shed 4 bases and J shed 9 bases, with 16 bases lying between them. Germline V gives CDR1 LNHDA, CDR2 SQIVND (reference sequence). The CDR3 has 15 amino acids. The CDR3 coding sequence is TGTGCCAGTAGTACCCAGGGTAAAGGTAGTTCACCCCTCCACTTT. Protein: CASSTQGKGSSPLHF.

The chain employs TRBV12-3 or TRBV12-4 and TRBJ1-6; D gene ambiguous. V was cut by 3 bases and J by 5 bases, with 8 bases left in between. The CDR3 runs 14 residues. In nucleotides, the CDR3 is TGTGCCAGCAGTTTGGACGGAAATAATTCACCCCTCCACTTT. It specifies CASSLDGNNSPLHF.

Points on this clonotype: In this CDR3 the conserved last residue, phenylalanine or tryptophan, is missing, so a read error is likely. This chain connects TRBV20-1 to TRBJ1-1; D gene ambiguous. Germline V gene data show CDR1 as DFQATT and CDR2 as SNEGSKA (reference sequence). The CDR3 covers 13 residues. CDR3 protein: CSARDRMNAEAFL. As DNA, the CDR3 is TGCAGTGCTAGAGACAGGATGAACGCTGAAGCTTTCCTT.

The rearrangement links TRBV20-1 to TRBJ2-7; 12 positions agree with TRBD1. Trimming took 5 bases from V and 6 from J; bases not matched to a gene: 11. This CDR3 has 15 residues. From germline, CDR1 is DFQATT and CDR2 SNEGSKA (reference sequence). The CDR3 bases are TGCAGTGCTGCACAAACGGGACAGGGGGCGGCCGAGCAGTACTTC. This translates into CSAAQTGQGAAEQYF.

This chain uses TRBV2 with TRBJ1-5, with a possible D match to TRBD1 (5 bases). Germline assignment: CDR1 SNHLY and CDR2 FYNNEI. Trimming removed 6 bases from V and 2 bases from J, with 11 bases in between. This CDR3 contains 14 residues. The CDR3 DNA reads as TGTGCCAGCAGAATGGGGGTCCGCAATCAGCCCCAGCATTTT. This gives the protein CASRMGVRNQPQHF.

As regards this clonotype: It is unclear where the CDR3 begins or ends on the DNA, so no DNA is shown, and the CDR3 is as TCRdb lists it. The J gene is TRBJ2-2, the V gene TRBV11-1; the table's TRBD1 call for D was not verified on the DNA. Germline values: CDR1 SGHAT, CDR2 FQDESV (reference sequence). The CDR3 extends over 19 residues, inclusive of both ends. The CDR3 spells CASSQLLDIQYFGAGELFF.

This clonotype was observed at least ten times. The genes are TRBV7-8 and TRBJ1-5; no clear D. The CDR3 is 16 amino acids. Deletions cut 2 bases from V and 3 bases from J, with 14 bases between. CDR1 and CDR2 from the germline V gene are SGHVS and FQNEAQ. The CDR3: CASSLTRIPANQPQHF. For the CDR3, the DNA is TGTGCCAGCAGCTTAACCCGAATCCCGGCCAATCAGCCCCAGCATTTT.

This chain uses TRBV19 with TRBJ1-6, with D possibly TRBD1 on 5 matching bases. V was clipped by 7 bases and J by 5 bases, with 15 bases between them. The CDR3 sequence is 15 residues long. Per germline, CDR1 LNHDA and CDR2 SQIVND (reference sequence). The CDR3 loop is CASNPGGLDNSPLHF. CDR3 nucleotide sequence: TGTGCCAGTAACCCCGGGGGACTCGATAATTCACCCCTCCACTTT.

The chain couples TRBV19 to TRBJ2-7; 12 bases fit TRBD2. Germline V gene data show CDR1 as LNHDA and CDR2 as SQIVND (reference sequence). Trimming cost V 3 bases and J 2 bases; bases outside gene matches: 2. The CDR3 consists of 15 residues. CDR3 sequence: CASSITSGGTYEQYF. The CDR3 DNA sequence: TGTGCCAGTAGTATCACTAGCGGGGGGACCTACGAGCAGTACTTC.

The chain carries TRBV10-1 and TRBJ2-7; perhaps D is TRBD1 or TRBD2 (5 bases each). The DNA matches TRBJ2-1 better at its end, which makes the J call doubtful. The CDR3 length is 16 residues. Germline CDR1 reads WNHNN; CDR2 reads SYGVQD (reference sequence). The CDR3 DNA follows: TGCGCCAGCAGTGAGTCCCTAGCAGGGAAACACAATGAGCAGTTCTTC. It yields the protein CASSESLAGKHNEQFF.

Turning to this clonotype: A much larger clone lies a single base off, so this may be a read error. J is TRBJ1-1 and V is TRBV5-1, with D hard to call. Germline V CDR1 and CDR2: SGHRS, YFSETQ. The CDR3 extends over 14 amino acids. The chain's CDR3 is CAGSLGWKNTEAFF. For the CDR3, the DNA is TGCGCCGGCAGCTTAGGGTGGAAGAACACTGAAGCTTTCTTT.

This clonotype was counted at least ten times. V and J are TRBV7-9 and TRBJ1-2; D is unresolved. The CDR3 has 12 amino acids. The germline V gene encodes CDR1 SEHNR and CDR2 FQNEAQ (reference sequence). Deletions cut 5 bases from V and 1 base from J, with 5 bases between. The CDR3 region is CASSPSNYGYTF. DNA of the CDR3: TGTGCCAGCAGCCCAAGTAACTATGGCTACACCTTC.

The chain carries TRBV19 and TRBJ2-7; D is ambiguous. This CDR3 spans 13 amino acids. V was cut by 3 bases and J by 1 base, with 7 bases left in between. CDR1 is LNHDA, CDR2 SQIVND, per germline (reference sequence). CDR3 sequence reads: CASSIQVSYEQYF. CDR3 nucleotide sequence: TGTGCCAGTAGTATCCAGGTATCCTACGAGCAGTACTTC.

At least ten counts were recorded for this clonotype. The DNA of the CDR3 is TGTGCCAGCAGTTACGAGAGGGCTCAGCCCCAGCATTTT. It codes for CASSYERAQPQHF. The rearrangement links TRBV6-2 or TRBV6-3 to TRBJ1-5; D remains unclear. This CDR3 has 13 residues. Germline assignment: CDR1 MNHEY and CDR2 SVGEGT. V gave up 2 bases and J gave up 6 bases, with 8 bases separating them.

Details on this clonotype: Mismatch with germline at one junction end may stem from a read error. The DNA for the CDR3 is TGTGCCATCAGTGATGGGGGCGGTGGGGACTATAGCTACACCTTC. Translating gives CAISDGGGGDYSYTF. The rearrangement links TRBV10-3 to TRBJ1-2; D is perhaps TRBD1 (6 bases). The CDR3 loop spans 15 amino acids. The V gene's germline CDR1 is ENHRY and CDR2 SYGVKD.

Remarks on this clonotype: This may arise from a read error, as a much more abundant clone is one base away. This chain joins TRBV6-5 and TRBJ1-1; D might be TRBD1 (5 bases). Germline lookup yields CDR1 MNHEY and CDR2 SVGAGI. Trimming cost V 2 bases and J 0 bases, with 10 bases left between them. There are 15 residues in the CDR3. CDR3 sequence (DNA): TGTGCCAGCAGTTACCTGCCAGGGATGAACACTGAAGCTTTCTTT. It codes for CASSYLPGMNTEAFF.

This chain joins TRBV2 and TRBJ2-2; tentative D call: TRBD2 (7 bases). Trimming left V 8 bases short and J 2 bases short, with 15 bases between. The V gene's germline CDR1 is SNHLY and CDR2 FYNNEI. The CDR3 length is 15 residues. The DNA for the CDR3 is TGTGCCAGCTTACGGGCGGGGGCTAACACCGGGGAGCTGTTTTTT. As protein: CASLRAGANTGELFF.

This clonotype has a count of ten or more. V gene TRBV20-1 combines with J gene TRBJ2-5; perhaps D is TRBD1 or TRBD2 (5 bases each). CDR3 length: 11 residues. CDR1 DFQATT and CDR2 SNEGSKA come from the germline V gene (reference sequence). The V gene lost 7 bases and the J gene lost 7 bases, with 13 bases spanning the gap. CDR3 nucleotide sequence: TGCAGTGTCCAAGGGGAGCGGACCCAGTACTTC. Amino acid sequence: CSVQGERTQYF.

V gene TRBV2 combines with J gene TRBJ1-6; maybe TRBD1 (5 bases). The CDR3 has 14 amino acids. The V end was cut by 6 bases, the J end by 10 bases, with 16 bases between. Looked up from germline, CDR1 is SNHLY and CDR2 is FYNNEI. The CDR3 region is CASSAGTQVSPLHF. CDR3 nucleotides: TGTGCCAGCAGCGCCGGGACCCAAGTGTCACCCCTCCACTTT. The variable domain in full, with the rest retrieved from reference TRBV2 and TRBJ1-6, is EPEVTQTPSHQVTQMGQEVILRCVPISNHLYFYWYRQILGQKVEFLVSFYNNEISEKSEIFDDQFSVERPDGSNFTLKIRSTKLEDSAMYFCASSAGTQVSPLHFGNGTRLTVT.

The V gene is TRBV12-3 or TRBV12-4, the J gene TRBJ2-3; perhaps TRBD2 as D (7 bases). This CDR3 is 13 amino acids long. Trimming took off 9 bases at V and 6 bases at J, with 16 bases between the two ends. This CDR3 reads CASKGGGVDTQYF. The CDR3 nucleotides read TGTGCCAGTAAGGGAGGGGGGGTCGATACGCAGTATTTT.

This chain joins TRBV7-3 and TRBJ1-2, with D uncertain. The V gene lost 7 bases and the J gene lost 8 bases, with 14 bases spanning the gap. The CDR3 loop spans 12 amino acids. Germline CDR1 SGHTA, CDR2 FQGTGA. In nucleotides, the CDR3 is TGTGCCAGCATCAGGAGACGTGAGGGCTACACCTTC. It is translated as CASIRRREGYTF.

This clonotype was seen ten or more times. This chain joins TRBV20-1 and TRBJ2-5, with TRBD1 identical over 7 bases. The CDR3 runs 12 residues. Trimming removed 8 bases from V and 1 base from J; junction bases left unmatched: 4. Germline CDR1 is DFQATT and CDR2 is SNEGSKA (reference sequence). For the CDR3, the DNA is TGCAGTCCCCGACAGGGCCAAGAGACCCAGTACTTC. It specifies CSPRQGQETQYF.

This clonotype has a handful of counts. The V gene is TRBV10-3, the J gene TRBJ2-7; TRBD2 aligns across 8 bases. Germline loops: CDR1 ENHRY, CDR2 SYGVKD. The V and J ends lost 2 bases and 0 bases, in that order; junction bases with no gene match: 6. This CDR3 is built from 16 residues. The CDR3 DNA follows: TGTGCCATCAGTGAGGGGCAGCGGGGGTCCTCCTACGAGCAGTACTTC. Its translation is CAISEGQRGSSYEQYF.